The 21 T cell receptor beta chains in this list originate from one sample, sequenced in a study of OX40 agonist ivuxolimab in advanced cancers. The method was immunoSEQ multiplex PCR; TCRdb's version includes in-frame clones alone and lacks a portion of them. The sample lists 9,500 to 15,000 clones, around 74% occurring once. Sequencing used CD4+ or CD8+ T cells sorted from blood, obtained in a trial of the OX40 agonist ivuxolimab. The receptors originated from an adult with an advanced solid tumor such as melanoma, head and neck, liver or kidney cancer.

In DNA form, the CDR3 reads TGTGCCAGCAGTCCGGGACAGAGCAATTCACCCCTCCACTTT. This encodes CASSPGQSNSPLHF. The chain has TRBV6-5 and TRBJ1-6; 7 bases fit TRBD1. The germline CDR1 and CDR2 sequences are MNHEY and SVGAGI. CDR3 length: 14 residues. V trimming: 5 bases; J trimming: 7 bases; junction bases outside the gene matches: 5.

V usage is TRBV28 and J usage is TRBJ2-7; 10 bases map to TRBD2. V was pared by 3 bases and J by 0 bases, with 2 bases of the junction left unmatched. This CDR3 region has 15 residues. Germline V gene sequence: CDR1 MDHEN, CDR2 SYDVKM. The CDR3 coding sequence is TGTGCCAGCAGTTTTGCTAGCGGGAGCTCCTACGAGCAGTACTTC. Its protein product is CASSFASGSSYEQYF.

This clone came up once. The rearrangement joins TRBV6-6 to TRBJ1-5; TRBD1 agrees at 7 bases. Germline V gives CDR1 MNHNY, CDR2 SVGAGI (reference sequence). Trimming removed 6 bases from V and 5 bases from J; junction bases left unmatched: 7. The CDR3 covers 14 residues. CDR3 residues: CASSLRQGDQPQHF. As DNA, the CDR3 is TGTGCCAGCAGCCTTCGGCAGGGGGATCAGCCCCAGCATTTT.

The J gene is TRBJ2-7, the V gene TRBV28; D uncertain. The germline CDR1 and CDR2 sequences are MDHEN and SYDVKM. The CDR3 is made up of 12 amino acids. V was shortened by 2 bases and J by 3 bases, with 5 bases between the two germline ends. DNA for the CDR3: TGTGCCAGCAGTTTAGGCGGCTACGAGCAGTACTTC. It specifies CASSLGGYEQYF.

The chain has TRBV9 and TRBJ2-3; 7 nucleotides agree with TRBD2. Per germline, CDR1 SGDLS and CDR2 YYNGEE. V gave up 3 bases and J gave up 8 bases; unmatched junction bases: 15. This CDR3 is built from 16 residues. CDR3 amino acids: CASSDRAGGRRGTQYF. The CDR3 DNA reads as TGTGCCAGCAGCGACCGAGCTGGCGGGAGAAGGGGTACGCAGTATTTT.

The gene calls are TRBV27 and TRBJ1-1, with 8 positions matching TRBD1. Germline V gives CDR1 MNHEY, CDR2 SMNVEV (reference sequence). V shed 0 bases, J shed 1 base, and the junction held 7 bases outside the gene matches. The CDR3 length is 17 residues. This CDR3 is CASSLSGSTGANTEAFF. CDR3 nucleotides: TGTGCCAGCAGTTTATCTGGGTCGACAGGGGCGAACACTGAAGCTTTCTTT.

Of note for this clone: One end of the junction is discordant with germline, which a read error may explain. The sample carries other DNA sequences with the same CDR3. J is TRBJ2-3 and V is TRBV5-4; the match to TRBD2 covers 8 bases. This CDR3 is 16 amino acids long. The germline gives CDR1 SGHNT, CDR2 YYREEE (reference sequence). In nucleotides, the CDR3 is TGCGCCAGCAGCCAAGACGGAGCGGGAGATCCAGATACGCAGTATTTT. As protein: CASSQDGAGDPDTQYF.

V gene TRBV29-1 combines with J gene TRBJ2-1; 8 bases agree with TRBD1. Trimming removed 7 bases from V and 10 bases from J; junction bases left unmatched: 6. The CDR3 consists of 11 residues. Germline V CDR1 and CDR2: SQVTM, ANQGSEA. The CDR3 DNA reads TGCAGCGCCGACAGGGGAAGAGAGCAGTTCTTC. Translation: CSADRGREQFF.

The J gene is TRBJ1-2, the V gene TRBV27; 10 nucleotides agree with TRBD1. Looked up from germline, CDR1 is MNHEY and CDR2 is SMNVEV (reference sequence). V lost 6 bases to trimming and J lost 6 bases; unmatched junction nucleotides: 7. The CDR3 has 14 amino acids. DNA of the CDR3: TGTGCCAGCAGCCCCATGACAGGGGGCCATGGCTACACCTTC. Translating gives CASSPMTGGHGYTF.

CDR3 nucleotide sequence: TGTGCCAGCAGTTTCGGAAACTTGGGGGAAAAACTGTTTTTT. Protein sequence: CASSFGNLGEKLFF. V gene TRBV27 combines with J gene TRBJ1-4; D is unresolved. CDR3 length equals 14 residues. Deletions cut 3 bases from V and 8 bases from J, with 13 bases between. The germline gives CDR1 MNHEY, CDR2 SMNVEV (reference sequence).

The chain couples TRBV13 to TRBJ2-1, with 13 bases fitting TRBD2. Per the germline V gene, CDR1 is PRHDT and CDR2 is FYEKMQ (reference sequence). V trimming: 5 bases; J trimming: 9 bases; junction bases outside the gene matches: 10. This CDR3 contains 16 residues. The CDR3 reads CASSPGLAGVTVEQFF. As DNA, the CDR3 is TGTGCCAGCAGCCCCGGACTAGCGGGAGTGACGGTTGAGCAGTTCTTC.

This chain connects TRBV18 to TRBJ2-5, with 9 bases fitting TRBD1. V lost 3 bases, J lost 4 bases, and 6 bases stayed unmatched. Germline V gives CDR1 KGHSH, CDR2 LQKENI. CDR3 length equals 15 residues. CDR3 residues: CASSPRTGERETQYF. The CDR3 DNA is TGTGCCAGCTCACCCCGGACAGGGGAGAGAGAGACCCAGTACTTC.

J is TRBJ2-2 and V is TRBV28; D is undetermined. Germline V gene lookup returns CDR1 MDHEN and CDR2 SYDVKM. This CDR3 region has 13 residues. The ends were cut back, 2 bases at V and 3 bases at J, with 4 bases in the middle. This chain's CDR3 is CASSLPDTGELFF. The CDR3 region has the DNA TGTGCCAGCAGTTTACCCGACACCGGGGAGCTGTTTTTT.

Written as DNA, the CDR3 is TGTGCCAGCAGTTTATCTGGGAACCATGGCTACACCTTC. The encoded protein is CASSLSGNHGYTF. The V and J genes are TRBV27 and TRBJ1-2; D remains unclear. With 0 bases removed from V and 6 bases from J, the gap between germline ends came to 8 bases. CDR3 length: 13 amino acids. CDR1 and CDR2 from the germline V gene are MNHEY and SMNVEV (reference sequence).

This clone was counted a few times. At the DNA level, this CDR3 is encoded by other sequences in the same sample as well. This chain links TRBV18 with TRBJ2-7, with D hard to call. The CDR3 extends over 13 amino acids. Germline CDR1 KGHSH, CDR2 LQKENI. V was cut by 3 bases and J by 7 bases, with 13 bases left in between. CDR3 residues: CASSPEHYKEQYV. The CDR3 DNA reads TGTGCCAGCTCACCCGAGCACTATAAAGAGCAGTACGTC.

V usage is TRBV9 and J usage is TRBJ2-3; tentative D call: TRBD2 (5 bases). This CDR3 is 14 amino acids long. The germline V and J ends were trimmed by 3 bases and 3 bases, with 11 bases remaining between them. Germline V CDR1 and CDR2: SGDLS, YYNGEE. The CDR3 sequence is CASSAEGGTDTQYF. The DNA for the CDR3 is TGTGCCAGCAGCGCCGAGGGTGGGACAGATACGCAGTATTTT.

J is TRBJ2-5 and V is TRBV6-5; D unclear. There are 15 residues in the CDR3. Germline V gene lookup returns CDR1 MNHEY and CDR2 SVGAGI. The V end lost 2 bases, the J end lost 6 bases, and 16 bases lay between the germline ends. The CDR3 DNA follows: TGTGCCAGCAGTTACCTCCGGAACAAACCACAGACCCAGTACTTC. The encoded protein is CASSYLRNKPQTQYF.

The chain has TRBV29-1 and TRBJ2-7; 7 bases fit TRBD1. V shed 6 bases, J shed 3 bases, and the junction held 8 bases outside the gene matches. The germline V gene encodes CDR1 SQVTM and CDR2 ANQGSEA. This CDR3 region has 13 residues. As DNA, the CDR3 is TGCAGCGTCGACAGGGAAGGGAGCTACGAGCAGTACTTC. It is translated as CSVDREGSYEQYF.

CDR3 coding DNA: TGTGCCAGCAGCTCGGACAGAAGCTCTGGAAACACCATATATTTT. Translating gives CASSSDRSSGNTIYF. The chain is built from TRBV7-6 and TRBJ1-3; D perhaps matches TRBD1 (6 bases). Trimming took off 4 bases at V and 0 bases at J, with 10 bases between the two ends. Germline CDR1 SGHVS, CDR2 FNYEAQ. This CDR3 spans 15 amino acids.

The chain joins TRBV7-9 to TRBJ2-5; D gene uncertain. Trimming took off 1 base at V and 2 bases at J, with 8 bases between the two ends. The germline gives CDR1 SEHNR, CDR2 FQNEAQ (reference sequence). The CDR3 has 14 amino acids. The CDR3 spells CASSLGMGQETQYF. Written as DNA, the CDR3 is TGTGCCAGCAGCTTAGGAATGGGGCAAGAGACCCAGTACTTC.

The J gene is TRBJ2-2, the V gene TRBV5-4, with D perhaps matching TRBD2 (6 bases). The V end lost 1 base, the J end lost 3 bases, and 10 bases lay between the germline ends. Germline CDR1 and CDR2: SGHNT and YYREEE (reference sequence). The length of the CDR3 is 15 residues. The CDR3 nucleotides are TGTGCCAGCAGCTTGCGGGAGCTTGACACCGGGGAGCTGTTTTTT. Its translation is CASSLRELDTGELFF.